This T cell receptor beta chain was obtained from a study of blood T cell repertoires in COVID-19. The germline V gene encodes CDR1 MDHEN and CDR2 SYDVKM. After removal of 8 bases from V and 8 bases from J, the junction contained 13 bases not matched to a gene. The CDR3 extends over 17 amino acids. This table comes from immunoSEQ multiplex PCR, and its TCRdb copy is limited to in-frame clones, with some not included. The sample yields around 370,000 clones, 91% seen once. The chain combines TRBV28 with TRBJ2-1; 15 bases are shared with TRBD2. Sequenced sample: peripheral blood. This TCR derives from a woman aged 18-35 years who had recovered from COVID-19. The CDR3 protein is CASSHPGTSGRLHEQFF. CDR3 sequence (DNA): TGTGCCAGCTCCCACCCCGGGACTAGCGGGAGGTTGCATGAGCAGTTCTTC.